This TCR beta chain stems from a study of T cells after yellow fever vaccination. Study-level information: It was SMART-Seq v4 Ultra Low Input that prepared the fractions with low cell numbers. Overall study results and limits: Clonotypes appearing in both CD4 and CD8 compartments existed, and their share was small. The booster saw the reappearance of most primary-vaccination clones (roughly 95% CD4, almost 90% CD8).

Synthesis of TCR cDNA relied on 5'RACE template switching, which attached a universal primer site and UMIs. TCRdb used MiXCR to reprocess the 5' RACE reads, holding one entry per CDR3 protein. The table shows approximately 90,000 distinct CDR3 sequences, with about 5.8% occurring only once. This clonotype turned up a few times. The target antigen is unknown. The V and J ends lost 2 bases and 7 bases respectively, with 5 bases between them. Germline V gives CDR1 MNHEY, CDR2 SVGEGT. The CDR3 consists of 11 residues. This sequence originates from a man younger than 30 who received the YFV17D yellow fever vaccine. The V and J genes are TRBV6-2 or TRBV6-3 and TRBJ1-1, with a possible D match to TRBD1 (5 bases). This specimen consisted of CD8+ T cells sorted from PBMCs, obtained 10 days after the yellow fever booster vaccination. CDR3 in DNA: TGTGCCAGCAGTTACGGGGGTGAAGCTTTCTTT. Translated, it gives CASSYGGEAFF.